These 30 T cell receptor beta chains were all obtained from the same sample, sequenced in a study of cytomegalovirus exposure and HLA in healthy donors. Both 60 Vbeta primers and 13 Jbeta primers went into the PCR. Some clones are missing from TCRdb's copy, which holds only in-frame ones; the method was immunoSEQ multiplex PCR. The table shows some 170,000 clones, with approximately 80% occurring only once. Sequenced input: PBMCs. These receptors were taken from a man aged 18 to 29 in good health and CMV-seropositive.

This clone occurred once. This chain joins TRBV9 and TRBJ2-7; D gene ambiguous. The V end was cut by 0 bases, the J end by 1 base, with 8 bases between. Germline-derived CDR1 and CDR2 are SGDLS and YYNGEE. The CDR3 consists of 14 residues. The CDR3 coding sequence is TGTGCCAGCAGCGTAGGGTACGGGTCCTACGAGCAGTACTTC. The encoded protein is CASSVGYGSYEQYF.

In this sample, this clone turned up a few times. The gene calls are TRBV4-1 and TRBJ1-1, with D tentatively TRBD1 (6 bases). V was trimmed by 1 base and J by 0 bases, leaving 15 bases between them. The CDR3 runs to 17 residues. Germline V CDR1 and CDR2: MGHRA, YSYEKL. The CDR3 region is CASSQGSDSYMNTEAFF. The CDR3 bases are TGCGCCAGCAGCCAAGGGTCGGACAGTTACATGAACACTGAAGCTTTCTTT.

This chain links TRBV5-4 with TRBJ2-1, with D possibly matching TRBD2 (6 bases). V dropped 4 bases and J dropped 3 bases, with 14 bases sitting between them. The CDR3 spans 15 residues. The germline CDR1 and CDR2 sequences are SGHNT and YYREEE (reference sequence). The chain's CDR3 is CASSRGRRGYNEQFF. CDR3 sequence (DNA): TGTGCCAGCAGCAGAGGGAGGAGGGGCTACAATGAGCAGTTCTTC.

This clone was picked up a small number of times. This chain uses TRBV4-2 with TRBJ2-5, with 7 bases aligning to TRBD2. Germline V gene sequence: CDR1 LGHNA, CDR2 YNFKEQ. J lost 4 bases, V lost 1 base, and 9 bases had no gene match. The CDR3 sequence is 16 residues long. CDR3: CASSQVLSREGETQYF. In DNA form, the CDR3 reads TGTGCCAGCAGCCAAGTCTTGAGCAGGGAGGGAGAGACCCAGTACTTC.

The chain joins TRBV29-1 to TRBJ2-1; TRBD2 matches at 10 bases. This CDR3 comprises 14 residues. CDR1 and CDR2 (germline): SQVTM, ANQGSEA. V dropped 5 bases and J dropped 7; count of bases not matched to a gene: 8. This CDR3 reads CSVHPGLARNEQFF. CDR3 DNA sequence: TGCAGCGTTCATCCGGGACTAGCGAGAAATGAGCAGTTCTTC.

V is TRBV28 and J is TRBJ2-1; D is unclear. V lost 4 bases and J 0 bases, leaving 10 bases between the germline ends. The length of the CDR3 is 15 residues. Germline CDR1 reads MDHEN; CDR2 reads SYDVKM. CDR3 protein: CASSSSLVSYNEQFF. Written as DNA, the CDR3 is TGTGCCAGCAGTTCATCGCTAGTCTCCTACAATGAGCAGTTCTTC.

This clone was found once. The chain links TRBV20-1 to TRBJ2-5; no definite D call. The CDR3 consists of 11 residues. V lost 6 bases and J 3 bases, leaving 8 bases between the germline ends. Looked up from germline, CDR1 is DFQATT and CDR2 is SNEGSKA (reference sequence). CDR3 residues: CSARQEETQYF. In DNA, the CDR3 is TGCAGTGCCCGGCAGGAAGAGACCCAGTACTTC.

J is TRBJ1-2 and V is TRBV5-4; a possible D gene is TRBD1 (5 bases). Trimming cost V 6 bases and J 7 bases, with 13 bases left between them. Germline lookup yields CDR1 SGHNT and CDR2 YYREEE (reference sequence). This CDR3 comprises 12 residues. CDR3 amino acids: CASTSGGGGYTF. The CDR3 DNA reads TGTGCCAGCACCTCGGGGGGGGGTGGCTACACCTTC.

The rearrangement joins TRBV19 to TRBJ1-2, with 7 bases that match TRBD1. The junction had 10 bases not matched to a gene; V was cut back by 7 bases and J by 2 bases. CDR1 LNHDA and CDR2 SQIVND come from the germline V gene (reference sequence). The CDR3 sequence is 15 residues long. DNA for the CDR3: TGTGCCAGTAAGGATCCGGGACAGAACAACTATGGCTACACCTTC. This translates into CASKDPGQNNYGYTF.

The rearrangement joins TRBV6-1 to TRBJ1-4; 9 positions agree with TRBD1. Trimming took 6 bases from V and 5 from J; bases not matched to a gene: 4. CDR1 and CDR2 (germline): MNHNS, SASEGT. CDR3 length: 14 residues. The CDR3 nucleotides are TGTGCCAGCAGCCGACAGGGGGAGAATGAAAAACTGTTTTTT. It yields the protein CASSRQGENEKLFF.

J is TRBJ2-1 and V is TRBV19; 7 bases map to TRBD2. The germline CDR1 and CDR2 sequences are LNHDA and SQIVND (reference sequence). CDR3 length: 14 amino acids. V trimming: 6 bases; J trimming: 3 bases; junction bases outside the gene matches: 5. DNA of the CDR3: TGTGCCAGTAGCCCGGCTAGCGGCTACAATGAGCAGTTCTTC. Amino acids: CASSPASGYNEQFF.

The chain links TRBV6-5 to TRBJ1-1; maybe TRBD1 (5 bases). Germline loops: CDR1 MNHEY, CDR2 SVGAGI. The V gene lost 6 bases and the J gene lost 5 bases, with 13 bases spanning the gap. The CDR3 length is 13 residues. CDR3 loop: CASRGGATTEAFF. The CDR3 region has the DNA TGTGCCAGCAGGGGAGGGGCGACAACTGAAGCTTTCTTT.

This chain uses TRBV18 with TRBJ2-7; D possibly corresponds to TRBD2 (5 bases). This CDR3 region has 15 residues. V shed 6 bases and J shed 4 bases, with 19 bases lying between them. CDR1 KGHSH and CDR2 LQKENI come from the germline V gene. CDR3 coding DNA: TGTGCCAGCTCCCCCGAGGGTGGGTTTGGATACGAGCAGTACTTC. Translation gives CASSPEGGFGYEQYF.

The chain carries TRBV5-6 and TRBJ1-5; 8 nucleotides line up with TRBD1. Germline CDR1 SGHDT, CDR2 YYEEEE. V lost 0 bases to trimming and J lost 6 bases; unmatched junction nucleotides: 5. The CDR3 contains 15 residues. Here the CDR3 DNA reads TGTGCCAGCAGCTTGGGACAGGGGTGGGGTCAGCCCCAGCATTTT. Its translation is CASSLGQGWGQPQHF.

A few counts support this clone. J is TRBJ2-7 and V is TRBV10-3; 7 bases align to TRBD2. The length of the CDR3 is 13 residues. V lost 6 bases and J lost 0; bases outside the gene matches: 2. The V gene's germline CDR1 is ENHRY and CDR2 SYGVKD. The CDR3 bases are TGTGCCATCAGGGGGACTAACTCCTACGAGCAGTACTTC. Translated, it gives CAIRGTNSYEQYF.

In this sample, this clone turned up a few times. V gene TRBV12-5 combines with J gene TRBJ1-4, with 7 nucleotides matching TRBD1. Per the germline V gene, CDR1 is LGHNT and CDR2 is FRNRAP. After removal of 1 base from V and 6 bases from J, the junction contained 2 bases not matched to a gene. CDR3 length: 14 residues. This CDR3 is CASGLGQGDEKLFF. Here the CDR3 DNA reads TGTGCTAGTGGTTTGGGGCAGGGGGATGAAAAACTGTTTTTT.

The count of this clone is one. The V and J genes are TRBV2 and TRBJ2-3; the D is unclear. Germline V gene sequence: CDR1 SNHLY, CDR2 FYNNEI. The CDR3 runs 12 residues. Between the trimmed V and J ends, which lost 2 bases and 2 bases, there was a span of 2 bases. The CDR3 is CASSELTDTQYF. The CDR3 nucleotides are TGTGCCAGCAGTGAACTCACAGATACGCAGTATTTT.

The chain couples TRBV7-9 to TRBJ1-2; 10 bases align to TRBD1. Germline V gene lookup returns CDR1 SEHNR and CDR2 FQNEAQ (reference sequence). The V and J ends lost 3 bases and 7 bases, in that order; junction bases with no gene match: 5. The CDR3 extends over 14 amino acids. The CDR3 region is CASSFETGGFGYTF. CDR3 bases: TGTGCCAGCAGCTTCGAGACAGGGGGCTTTGGCTACACCTTC.

The rearrangement uses TRBV7-2 and TRBJ1-1; D unresolved. Germline V lookup: CDR1 SGHTA, CDR2 FQGNSA. The ends were cut back, 5 bases at V and 4 bases at J, with 20 bases in the middle. This CDR3 is built from 16 residues. The CDR3 sequence is CASSRYQASAGTEAFF. The CDR3 coding sequence is TGTGCCAGCAGCCGATACCAAGCCTCGGCGGGCACTGAAGCTTTCTTT.

The chain is built from TRBV5-1 and TRBJ2-1; 15 bases map to TRBD2. Germline V gene sequence: CDR1 SGHRS, CDR2 YFSETQ. Trimming cost V 4 bases and J 7 bases; bases outside gene matches: 9. There are 17 residues in the CDR3. CDR3 amino acids: CASSLGLAGGRSNEQFF. The CDR3 DNA reads TGCGCCAGCAGCCTCGGACTAGCGGGAGGGCGCTCGAATGAGCAGTTCTTC.

This clone occurred once. DNA for the CDR3: TGTGCCAGCTCACCACAGGCAGGGTGGGCTAACTATGGCTACACCTTC. Encoded protein: CASSPQAGWANYGYTF. V and J are TRBV18 and TRBJ1-2; tentative D call: TRBD1 (5 bases). The CDR3 loop spans 16 amino acids. With 1 base removed from V and 0 bases from J, the gap between germline ends came to 12 bases. Germline-derived CDR1 and CDR2 are KGHSH and LQKENI.

DNA of the CDR3: TGTGCCAGTAGTACACTTCAGGGAATGAACGAGCAGTACTTC. Protein sequence: CASSTLQGMNEQYF. The rearrangement links TRBV19 to TRBJ2-7, with a weak D call TRBD1 (5 bases). Germline loops: CDR1 LNHDA, CDR2 SQIVND (reference sequence). Trimming took 4 bases from V and 5 from J, leaving 15 bases between them. This CDR3 spans 14 amino acids.

This rearrangement joins TRBV5-1 to TRBJ1-4, with 7 nucleotides matching TRBD1. This CDR3 is built from 16 residues. Looked up from germline, CDR1 is SGHRS and CDR2 is YFSETQ. V lost 4 bases, J lost 3 bases, and 9 bases stayed unmatched. The CDR3 DNA is TGCGCCAGCAGCCCTATACAAACAGGGGCTAATGAAAAACTGTTTTTT. Encoded protein: CASSPIQTGANEKLFF.

V is TRBV29-1 and J is TRBJ2-5; weak D call: TRBD2 (5 bases). From germline, CDR1 is SQVTM and CDR2 ANQGSEA. There are 13 residues in the CDR3. V was clipped by 3 bases and J by 3 bases, with 11 bases between them. CDR3 nucleotide sequence: TGCAGCGTTGAGTCGGGGTCCGAAGAGACCCAGTACTTC. Residues: CSVESGSEETQYF.

The chain uses TRBV7-9 and TRBJ2-2; weak D call: TRBD2 (6 bases). V dropped 3 bases and J dropped 4 bases, with 12 bases sitting between them. The germline CDR1 and CDR2 sequences are SEHNR and FQNEAQ (reference sequence). The CDR3 runs 15 residues. The CDR3 loop is CASSLGGKGTGELFF. The CDR3 coding sequence is TGTGCCAGCAGCTTGGGCGGGAAAGGCACCGGGGAGCTGTTTTTT.

The chain carries TRBV11-2 and TRBJ1-2, with 9 bases aligning to TRBD1. V shed 6 bases and J 8 bases; nucleotides not matched to a gene: 7. Germline-derived CDR1 and CDR2 are SGHAT and FQNNGV. The CDR3 is made up of 13 amino acids. CDR3 DNA: TGTGCCAGCAGTTCCGGGACAGGGCTAGGCTACACCTTC. Translation: CASSSGTGLGYTF.

The J gene is TRBJ2-1, the V gene TRBV5-4; 7 bases map to TRBD2. CDR1 and CDR2 (germline): SGHNT, YYREEE (reference sequence). This CDR3 has 14 amino acids. V trimming: 3 bases; J trimming: 9 bases; junction bases outside the gene matches: 9. The CDR3 here is CASSSSGGVGEQFF. The CDR3, as DNA: TGTGCCAGCAGCTCTAGTGGGGGGGTGGGTGAGCAGTTCTTC.

This clone was seen once. This chain connects TRBV11-2 to TRBJ1-1; no firm D call. V shed 0 bases and J shed 0 bases, with 8 bases lying between them. This CDR3 has 15 amino acids. CDR1 is SGHAT and CDR2 is FQNNGV in the germline V gene. The CDR3 spells CASSLELRVNTEAFF. The DNA for the CDR3 is TGTGCCAGCAGCTTAGAGCTTCGGGTGAACACTGAAGCTTTCTTT.

This chain joins TRBV14 and TRBJ1-2; TRBD1 agrees at 7 bases. This CDR3 spans 17 amino acids. J lost 2 bases, V lost 4 bases, and 13 bases had no gene match. Looked up from germline, CDR1 is SGHDN and CDR2 is FVKESK. For the CDR3, the DNA is TGTGCCAGCAGCCGGAATGACAGGGCCACTAGCAACTATGGCTACACCTTC. It codes for CASSRNDRATSNYGYTF.

This chain uses TRBV19 with TRBJ2-5; TRBD2 is a possible D gene (6 bases). Deletions cut 1 base from V and 1 base from J, with 13 bases between. The germline gives CDR1 LNHDA, CDR2 SQIVND (reference sequence). CDR3 length equals 16 residues. CDR3 residues: CASSIGPEGPQETQYF. Here the CDR3 DNA reads TGTGCCAGTAGTATAGGCCCGGAGGGACCCCAAGAGACCCAGTACTTC.